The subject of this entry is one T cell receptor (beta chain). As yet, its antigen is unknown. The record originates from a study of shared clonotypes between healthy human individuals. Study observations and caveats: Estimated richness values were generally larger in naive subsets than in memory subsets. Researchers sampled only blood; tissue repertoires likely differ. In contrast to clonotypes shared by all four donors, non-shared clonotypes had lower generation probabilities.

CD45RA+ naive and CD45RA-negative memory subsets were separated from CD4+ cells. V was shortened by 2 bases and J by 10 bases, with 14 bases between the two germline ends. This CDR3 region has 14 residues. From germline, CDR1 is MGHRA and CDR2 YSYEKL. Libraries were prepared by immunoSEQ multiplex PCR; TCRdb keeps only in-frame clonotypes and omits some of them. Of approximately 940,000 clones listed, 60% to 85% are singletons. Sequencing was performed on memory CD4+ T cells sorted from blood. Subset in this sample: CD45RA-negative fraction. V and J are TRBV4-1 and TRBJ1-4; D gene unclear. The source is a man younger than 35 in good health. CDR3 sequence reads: CASSQTRVSGKLFF. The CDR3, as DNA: TGCGCCAGCAGCCAAACTCGTGTTAGCGGAAAACTGTTTTTT.